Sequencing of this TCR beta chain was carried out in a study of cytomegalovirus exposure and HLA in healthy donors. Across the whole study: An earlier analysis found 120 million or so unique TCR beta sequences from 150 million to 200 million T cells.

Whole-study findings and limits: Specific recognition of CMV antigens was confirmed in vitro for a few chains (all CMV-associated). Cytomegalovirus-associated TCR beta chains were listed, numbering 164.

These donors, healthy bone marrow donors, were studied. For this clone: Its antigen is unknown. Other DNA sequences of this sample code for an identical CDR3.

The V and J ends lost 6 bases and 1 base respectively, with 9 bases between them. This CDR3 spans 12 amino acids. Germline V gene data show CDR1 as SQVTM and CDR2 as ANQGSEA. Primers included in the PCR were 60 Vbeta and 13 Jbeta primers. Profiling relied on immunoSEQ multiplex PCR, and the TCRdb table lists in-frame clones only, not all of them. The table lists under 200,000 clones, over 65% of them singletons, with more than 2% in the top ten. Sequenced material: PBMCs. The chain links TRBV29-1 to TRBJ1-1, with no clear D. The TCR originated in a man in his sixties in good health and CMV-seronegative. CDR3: CSVDAGNTEAFF. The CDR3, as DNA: TGCAGCGTCGATGCAGGGAACACTGAAGCTTTCTTT.